The 18 T cell receptor beta chains below were found in one sample sequenced in a study of blood T cells in healthy people across ages. PCR was performed a second time for 7 to 11 cycles using a sample-barcoded 5' primer and a J-beta primer mix. TCRdb used MiXCR to reprocess the 5' RACE reads, holding one entry per CDR3 protein. In the table there are about 760,000 distinct CDR3 sequences, about 56% of which are singletons. The sample was blood. The receptors derive from a man aged 40-49 years in good health.

This chain connects TRBV7-9 to TRBJ1-1; 11 bases match TRBD1. Germline V gives CDR1 SEHNR, CDR2 FQNEAQ (reference sequence). With 5 bases clipped from V and 4 bases from J, the junction kept 15 bases outside the gene matches. The CDR3 is 18 amino acids. Here the CDR3 DNA reads TGTGCCAGCAGCGGAACGGGACAGGGGGTAGGGAGTGCCACTGAAGCTTTCTTT. Residues: CASSGTGQGVGSATEAFF.

This clonotype was counted only a few times. The chain joins TRBV28 to TRBJ2-6; TRBD2 is a possible D gene (5 bases). There are 14 residues in the CDR3. Trimming removed 9 bases from V and 2 bases from J, with 11 bases in between. Looked up from germline, CDR1 is MDHEN and CDR2 is SYDVKM. The CDR3 loop is CASSPGAGANVLTF. As DNA, the CDR3 is TGTGCCAGTTCCCCCGGGGCTGGGGCCAACGTCCTGACTTTC.

The sample holds one count of this clonotype. The CDR3 sequence: CSARGKETQYF. CDR3 DNA: TGCAGTGCTAGAGGGAAAGAGACCCAGTACTTC. This chain uses TRBV20-1 with TRBJ2-5, with unresolved D. Trimming pared 1 base from V and 3 bases from J, leaving 3 bases between. Germline V lookup: CDR1 DFQATT, CDR2 SNEGSKA (reference sequence). The CDR3 totals 11 residues.

The chain employs TRBV12-3 or TRBV12-4 and TRBJ1-4; D ambiguous. Trimming removed 4 bases at V and 4 bases at J, with 7 bases between. This CDR3 region has 13 residues. In DNA, the CDR3 is TGTGCCAGCAGTTCGGGTAATAATGAAAAACTGTTTTTT. Amino acid sequence: CASSSGNNEKLFF.

The V and J genes are TRBV27 and TRBJ2-5; D not certain. From germline, CDR1 is MNHEY and CDR2 SMNVEV (reference sequence). This CDR3 has 15 residues. V was trimmed by 1 base and J by 5 bases, leaving 14 bases between them. The CDR3 DNA reads TGTGCCAGCAGTTTATTCGACGGTTCGGGTGAGACCCAGTACTTC. Its protein is CASSLFDGSGETQYF.

This clonotype was seen once. V gene TRBV5-8 combines with J gene TRBJ2-3; D unresolved. Germline CDR1 reads SGHTS; CDR2 reads YDEGEE. This CDR3 contains 14 residues. Between the trimmed V and J ends, which lost 0 bases and 4 bases, there was a span of 9 bases. As DNA, the CDR3 is TGTGCCAGCAGCTTGGAGGCCTTCGCAGATACGCAGTATTTT. Translating gives CASSLEAFADTQYF.

This clonotype turned up a few times. The V gene is TRBV20-1, the J gene TRBJ2-5; possibly TRBD1 or TRBD2 for D (5 bases each). The CDR3 covers 13 residues. Germline V gene lookup returns CDR1 DFQATT and CDR2 SNEGSKA (reference sequence). With 2 bases removed from V and 5 bases from J, the gap between germline ends came to 12 bases. CDR3 sequence reads: CSARIPGTETQYF. The CDR3 bases are TGCAGTGCTAGAATCCCAGGGACGGAGACCCAGTACTTC.

This clonotype occurred once. The gene calls are TRBV4-2 and TRBJ1-5, with unresolved D. V lost 0 bases and J 5 bases, leaving 11 bases between the germline ends. The CDR3 spans 15 residues. Per germline, CDR1 LGHNA and CDR2 YNFKEQ. CDR3 loop: CASSQDHGNDQPQHF. In DNA, the CDR3 is TGTGCCAGCAGCCAAGATCACGGCAATGATCAGCCCCAGCATTTT.

The table lists this clonotype with a few counts. The chain links TRBV20-1 to TRBJ2-7; TRBD2 matches at 11 bases. Trimming removed 6 bases from V and 1 base from J; junction bases left unmatched: 8. CDR1 DFQATT and CDR2 SNEGSKA come from the germline V gene (reference sequence). This CDR3 spans 15 amino acids. The CDR3 loop is CSAQATSGSSYEQYF. Written as DNA, the CDR3 is TGCAGTGCCCAAGCCACTAGCGGGAGTTCCTACGAGCAGTACTTC.

This chain links TRBV7-3 with TRBJ1-2; D not certain. This CDR3 comprises 13 residues. The germline V gene encodes CDR1 SGHTA and CDR2 FQGTGA. Trimming shortened V by 2 bases and J by 8 bases, and 12 bases separated the two germline ends. CDR3 nucleotide sequence: TGTGCCAGCAGCTTAGTGGGAGGAGGAGGCTACACCTTC. This encodes CASSLVGGGGYTF.

The rearrangement joins TRBV7-9 to TRBJ1-2; 9 bases fit TRBD1. Germline CDR1 reads SEHNR; CDR2 reads FQNEAQ (reference sequence). With 10 bases clipped from V and 8 bases from J, the junction kept 14 bases outside the gene matches. This CDR3 spans 14 amino acids. Here the CDR3 DNA reads TGTGCCACCTTAAACCGGGACAGGGATTTCGGCTACACCTTC. This sequence encodes CATLNRDRDFGYTF.

The chain links TRBV20-1 to TRBJ2-5; D gene uncertain. This CDR3 spans 14 amino acids. Germline V gene lookup returns CDR1 DFQATT and CDR2 SNEGSKA (reference sequence). Trimming left V 0 bases short and J 2 bases short, with 10 bases between. The CDR3 loop reads CSARDGVIQETQYF. The DNA for the CDR3 is TGCAGTGCTAGAGATGGGGTGATTCAAGAGACCCAGTACTTC.

The V and J genes are TRBV7-6 and TRBJ2-1, with 10 bases matching TRBD2. The CDR3 covers 16 residues. The germline V gene has CDR1 SGHVS and CDR2 FNYEAQ. The V gene end was trimmed by 1 base and the J gene end by 10 bases; junction bases not matched to a gene: 10. CDR3 DNA: TGTGCCAGCAGCTTAGTTGTAGCGGGAGGACTGAGGGAGCAGTTCTTC. The encoded protein is CASSLVVAGGLREQFF.

The chain is built from TRBV20-1 and TRBJ2-1; 7 nucleotides match TRBD1. The germline V gene encodes CDR1 DFQATT and CDR2 SNEGSKA (reference sequence). The CDR3 contains 16 residues. The J segment lost 0 bases and the V segment lost 5 bases, leaving 10 bases of the junction unmatched. DNA of the CDR3: TGCAGTGCTGGATCCTCCGGGACAGACTCCTACAATGAGCAGTTCTTC. It translates to CSAGSSGTDSYNEQFF.

The genes are TRBV7-2 and TRBJ1-5; D unclear. This CDR3 has 16 residues. Germline lookup yields CDR1 SGHTA and CDR2 FQGNSA. Trimming cost V 1 base and J 3 bases, with 13 bases left between them. DNA of the CDR3: TGTGCCAGCAGCTTAGGAGGTGGGCAACTCAATCAGCCCCAGCATTTT. It specifies CASSLGGGQLNQPQHF. The full variable domain, in which reference TRBV7-2 and TRBJ1-5 provide the parts outside the CDR3, is GAGVSQSPSNKVTEKGKDVELRCDPISGHTALYWYRQSLGQGLEFLIYFQGNSAPDKSGLPSDRFSAERTGGSVSTLTIQRTQQEDSAVYLCASSLGGGQLNQPQHFGDGTRLSIL.

The CDR3 DNA sequence: TGTGCCAGCAGTTTATCGATAGGGACAGGGAGGAACATTCAGTACTTC. Translation: CASSLSIGTGRNIQYF. The gene calls are TRBV27 and TRBJ2-4; TRBD1 matches 9 bases. Germline CDR1 is MNHEY and CDR2 is SMNVEV (reference sequence). The CDR3 is 16 residues long. J lost 7 bases, V lost 0 bases, and 7 bases had no gene match.

The chain joins TRBV13 to TRBJ2-7; D is uncertain. This CDR3 is 13 amino acids long. Trimming removed 3 bases from V and 2 bases from J, with 8 bases in between. Germline V gives CDR1 PRHDT, CDR2 FYEKMQ (reference sequence). The CDR3 spells CASSFLQTYEQYF. The DNA of the CDR3 is TGTGCCAGCAGCTTCTTACAAACCTACGAGCAGTACTTC.

CDR3 DNA: TGCAGTGGACGGAATAGCAATCAGCCCCAGCATTTT. This sequence encodes CSGRNSNQPQHF. V is TRBV20-1 and J is TRBJ1-5; D unresolved. The germline V gene encodes CDR1 DFQATT and CDR2 SNEGSKA (reference sequence). Trimming shortened V by 7 bases and J by 0 bases, and 7 bases separated the two germline ends. CDR3 length: 12 residues.